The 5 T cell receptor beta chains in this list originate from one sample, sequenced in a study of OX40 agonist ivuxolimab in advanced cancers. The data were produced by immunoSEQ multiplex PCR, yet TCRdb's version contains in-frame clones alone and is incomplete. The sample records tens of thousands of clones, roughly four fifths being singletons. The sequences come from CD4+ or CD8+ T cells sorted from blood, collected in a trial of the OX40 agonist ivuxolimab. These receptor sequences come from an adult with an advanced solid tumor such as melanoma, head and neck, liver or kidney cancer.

The CDR3 spells CASAGTGTYEQYF. CDR3 in DNA: TGTGCCAGCGCGGGGACGGGGACCTACGAGCAGTACTTC. The chain is built from TRBV6-6 and TRBJ2-7, with D possibly being TRBD2 (6 bases). This CDR3 spans 13 amino acids. The germline CDR1 and CDR2 sequences are MNHNY and SVGAGI (reference sequence). V gave up 8 bases and J gave up 2 bases, with 13 bases separating them.

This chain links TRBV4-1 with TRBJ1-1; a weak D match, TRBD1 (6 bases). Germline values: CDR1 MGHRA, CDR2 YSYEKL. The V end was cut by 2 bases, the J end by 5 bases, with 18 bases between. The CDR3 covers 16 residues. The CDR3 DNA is TGCGCCAGCAGCCAAAGTGCCTTGAGGGGGAGAACTGAAGCTTTCTTT. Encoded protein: CASSQSALRGRTEAFF.

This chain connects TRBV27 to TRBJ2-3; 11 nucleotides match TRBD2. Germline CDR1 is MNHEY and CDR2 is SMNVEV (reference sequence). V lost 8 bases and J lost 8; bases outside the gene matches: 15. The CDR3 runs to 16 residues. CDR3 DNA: TGTGCCAGCGGCACTAGCGGGAGTTTCGCTGAGGGTACGCAGTATTTT. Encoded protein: CASGTSGSFAEGTQYF.

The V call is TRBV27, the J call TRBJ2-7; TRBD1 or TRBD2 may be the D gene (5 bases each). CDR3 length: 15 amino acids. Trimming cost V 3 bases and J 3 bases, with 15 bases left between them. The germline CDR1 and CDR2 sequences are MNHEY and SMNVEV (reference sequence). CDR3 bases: TGTGCCAGCAGTTTCGGACTGGGGGATTTCTACGAGCAGTACTTC. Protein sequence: CASSFGLGDFYEQYF.

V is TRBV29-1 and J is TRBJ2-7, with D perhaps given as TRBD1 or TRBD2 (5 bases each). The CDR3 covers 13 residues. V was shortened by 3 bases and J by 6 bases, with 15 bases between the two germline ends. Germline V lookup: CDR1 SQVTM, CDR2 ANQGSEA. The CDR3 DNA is TGCAGCGTTGAGTTGGGACCGAGCTTCGAGCAGTACTTC. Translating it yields CSVELGPSFEQYF.